This TCR beta chain was retrieved from a study of T cells in Graves' hyperthyroidism and ophthalmopathy. General study findings and limits: The model's output predicted ophthalmopathy at a median of about 6.5 months prior to onset.

Amplification yielded TCR beta CDR3 regions, with RNA transcripts as the source. Initially, a first-round RT-PCR of the TCR CDR3 employed the HTBI primer set. TCRdb re-analysed the multiplex PCR reads in MiXCR, keeping a single row per CDR3 protein. In the table there are 450,000 to 650,000 distinct CDR3 sequences, 11% to 15% of which are singletons. The germline V gene has CDR1 DFQATT and CDR2 SNEGSKA (reference sequence). Trimming pared 5 bases from V and 1 base from J, leaving 8 bases between. The CDR3 sequence is 12 residues long. In this sample, this clonotype turned up a few times. What it binds is unknown. Among ophthalmopathy patients, the Clinical Activity Score reached at least 3, the NOSPECS grade reached at least 4, and duration remained under 3 months. Exclusion of patients followed from uncontrolled infection, other autoimmune disease, pregnancy or lactation. Thyroid ultrasound and orbital computed tomography, with clinical symptoms and serum thyroxine and TRAb, informed diagnoses.

Specimen: blood. The J gene is TRBJ1-1, the V gene TRBV20-1, with D possibly matching TRBD1 (6 bases). This TCR was sampled from a woman aged 18-29 years with Graves' ophthalmopathy. CDR3 DNA sequence: TGCAGTGCTTGGGGGCGGAACACTGAAGCTTTCTTT. This translates into CSAWGRNTEAFF.